This T cell receptor (beta chain) was captured in a study of T cells after posttransplantation cyclophosphamide. Study-level findings and limits: Skin or GI-infiltrating T cells shared few TRB sequences with blood. Later blood repertoires were often dominated by clones from the donor CD8+ memory compartment.

Concerning this clone itself: Its antigen is unknown.

Sequencing was performed with immunoSEQ multiplex PCR; in TCRdb, only in-frame clones are kept and a portion is missing. In the table there are several thousand clones, about 80% of which are singletons. Treatment was busulfan-fludarabine conditioning, a marrow graft, and cyclophosphamide on days +3 and +4. V was shortened by 2 bases and J by 8 bases, with 7 bases between the two germline ends. This CDR3 is built from 12 residues. The germline CDR1 and CDR2 sequences are SGHRS and YFSETQ. This clonotype was sampled from a male patient in his fifties or sixties who received an allogeneic stem cell transplant from a related donor and was CMV-positive. Some of the T cells might come from the graft donor. The sequenced sample was PBMCs, obtained after allogeneic stem cell transplant with posttransplant cyclophosphamide. This chain uses TRBV5-1 with TRBJ2-2; the D is unclear. The CDR3 protein is CASSFLVGELFF. CDR3 DNA sequence: TGCGCCAGCAGCTTTCTAGTTGGGGAGCTGTTTTTT.